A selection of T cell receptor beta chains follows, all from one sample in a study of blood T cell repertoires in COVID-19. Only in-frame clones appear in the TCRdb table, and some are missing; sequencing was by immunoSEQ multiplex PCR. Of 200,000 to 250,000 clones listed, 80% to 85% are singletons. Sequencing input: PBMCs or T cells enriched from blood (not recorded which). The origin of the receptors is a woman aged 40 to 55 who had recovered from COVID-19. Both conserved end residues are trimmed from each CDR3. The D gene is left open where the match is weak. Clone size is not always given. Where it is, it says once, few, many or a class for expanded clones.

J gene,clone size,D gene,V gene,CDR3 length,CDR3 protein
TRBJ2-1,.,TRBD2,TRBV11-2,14,ASTLNPTSGSHEQF
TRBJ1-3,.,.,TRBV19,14,ASTYPGTLVRNTIY
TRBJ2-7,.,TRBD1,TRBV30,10,ACLDRANEQY
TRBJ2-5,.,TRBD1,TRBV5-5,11,ASSSGGAETQY
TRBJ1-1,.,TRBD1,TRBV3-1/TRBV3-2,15,ASISTGGGLPNTEAF
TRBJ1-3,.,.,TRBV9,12,ASSVGSSGNTIY
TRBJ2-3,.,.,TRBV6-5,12,ATNRLGFSDTQY
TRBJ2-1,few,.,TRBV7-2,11,ASSFVFGNEQF
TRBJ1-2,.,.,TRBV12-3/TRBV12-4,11,ASSLSRVHGYT
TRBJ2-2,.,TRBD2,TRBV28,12,ASSSLGGAGELF
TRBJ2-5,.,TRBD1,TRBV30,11,AWSAGGQETQY
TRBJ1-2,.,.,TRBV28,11,ASRWTANYGYT
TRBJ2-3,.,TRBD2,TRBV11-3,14,ASSSIAGGFTDTQY
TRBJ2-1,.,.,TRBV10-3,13,AIRGGTQVHDEQF
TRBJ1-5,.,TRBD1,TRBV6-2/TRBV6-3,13,ASSRRGQFNQPQH